This T cell receptor beta chain was sequenced during a study of T-cell reconstitution after alpha-beta-depleted transplantation in children. In germline, CDR1 is SGHRS, CDR2 YFSETQ. V dropped 0 bases and J dropped 1; count of bases not matched to a gene: 4. The length of the CDR3 is 17 residues. For TCRbeta, the library was prepared with unique molecular identifiers. TCRdb re-called the PCR reads with MiXCR, one entry per CDR3 protein. Here the sample spans about 110,000 distinct CDR3 sequences, under 13% being singletons. This clonotype was seen at least ten times. This TCR was recovered from a human donor who donated a stem cell graft to a child with acute lymphoblastic leukemia. This chain links TRBV5-1 with TRBJ2-2, with 9 nucleotides matching TRBD1. Specimen: PBMCs from the stem cell graft donor, collected from the stem cell graft. This CDR3 reads CASSLARGQGNTGELFF. The CDR3 coding sequence is TGCGCCAGCAGCTTGGCCAGGGGACAGGGGAACACCGGGGAGCTGTTTTTT.